This TCR beta chain was observed in a study of blood T cell repertoires in COVID-19. Study details: Acute and convalescent COVID-19 samples came from the United States, Italy and Spain. Sources were T cells, B-cell-depleted T cells, or PBMCs; the material itself was cDNA or gDNA.

Germline V gene lookup returns CDR1 SGHRS and CDR2 YFSETQ. The V and J ends lost 0 bases and 4 bases, in that order; junction bases with no gene match: 1. There are 15 residues in the CDR3. Source study methods: Researchers report that nucleated cell counts were estimated from reference gene primer amplification. Here immunoSEQ multiplex PCR was the method, and the copy in TCRdb shows in-frame clones only, minus some. The V and J calls and the clone size are those of that table, but D and trimming were determined from the DNA. The table includes roughly 63,000 clones, about 74% detected once. The V and J genes are TRBV5-1 and TRBJ2-2; 9 nucleotides align to TRBD1. The sequence derives from a woman aged 80 or over with acute or convalescent COVID-19. The source material was peripheral blood. The CDR3, as DNA: TGCGCCAGCAGCTTGGGGACAGGGGCCACCGGGGAGCTGTTTTTT. Amino acid sequence: CASSLGTGATGELFF.